The present entry profiles one TCR beta chain with its context. This clone's antigen is unknown. Nothing much larger sits one base from this clone, and base qualities are not available. Preparation of the library involved the immunoSEQ multiplex PCR assay. To provide template for TCR sequencing, every sample had RNA extracted and reverse transcribed into cDNA. SuperScript III was used to make first-strand cDNA, primed with a 2:1 mix of oligo-dT and random hexamers. A synthetic immune receptor repertoire was used to assess amplification bias, and residual bias was removed computationally. The paper's processing steps were these. Raw reads were preprocessed to remove errors, and CDR3 was defined according to IMGT conventions as the region from the conserved cysteine to phenylalanine. Clonality was computed by normalizing Shannon entropy by log2 of the number of productive unique TCRs and subtracting the result from 1. Whether each scalp clone was CD4 or CD8 was inferred by checking scalp TCRbeta sequences against the CD4 and CD8 repertoires from sorted blood. In its TCRdb copy, this immuneACCESS table keeps in-frame sequences only and misses some clones. Where compared with another copy, unresolved V genes explain less than half of these, and the others have no known cause. That table furnishes V, J and clone size, whereas the DNA furnished D and trimming. This sample is represented by fewer than 250,000 clones; around two fifths of them were singletons. Over 2% of the sample is taken by the ten largest.

The sample belongs to a study of CD8+ T cells in alopecia areata (dated by TCRdb to 2016 to 2019). For the wider study: Treated patients were enrolled in an open-label pilot trial of oral tofacitinib at 5 to 10 mg twice daily for moderate-to-severe alopecia areata. Tofacitinib was given for 6 to 18 months, followed by 6 months of follow-up off drug to assess delayed response and recurrence. Disease severity in treated patients was measured with the SALT score, which quantifies the percentage of affected scalp surface area. In both human patients and the C3H/HeJ mouse model, the study applied high-throughput TCRbeta sequencing to look at T cell clonal expansion in alopecia areata. On the human side, TCRbeta sequencing was run on scalp tissue and on sorted CD4+ and CD8+ peripheral blood T cells from healthy controls and from alopecia areata patients with either patchy or totalis/universalis disease. Tofacitinib-treated patients had biopsies at baseline and at 4 and 24 weeks of treatment, with a later scalp biopsy in several patients. Scalp clonality was compared across normal scalp (n=4), patchy alopecia areata scalp (n=8), and alopecia totalis/universalis scalp (n=8). RNA was obtained with the PAXgene miRNA kit for fixed scalp, the miRNeasy kit for PBMCs, and the RNeasy kit for mouse skin. immunoSEQ multiplex PCR using 35 Vbeta forward primers and 13 Jbeta reverse primers was used to amplify TCRbeta CDR3 regions.

This specimen's treatment or condition label, interpreted: oral pan-JAK inhibitor, 5-10 mg twice daily. From alopecia areata patients, peripheral blood was collected along with lesional scalp punch biopsies. PBMCs were isolated by density centrifugation and stained for CD3, CD4 and CD8, and CD4+ and CD8+ T cells were sorted on a FACSAria. Looking up the germline V gene (reference sequence) yields CDR1 DFQATT and CDR2 SNEGSKA. Cut back by 7 bases and 3 bases, the V and J ends lie 10 bases apart. The CDR3 numbers 11 residues from cysteine through phenylalanine. Kept here is only the CDR3 DNA, which spans 33 bases and is read in frame from base 1. What the authors observed across the whole study: Resident alphabeta T cells in normal human skin are also sequenced, complicating scalp TCR repertoire analysis, unlike mouse skin dominated by gammadelta T cells. With tofacitinib, both scalp clonality and the number of expanded CD8+ clones among the top 100 scalp clones went down significantly. Compared with normal scalp, lesional scalp, particularly in alopecia totalis/universalis, had higher clonality and more expanded CD8+ clones, which suggests antigenic drive. The treated cohort was small, with a single nonresponder, so links between baseline CD8+ expansion and response need larger studies. TCR sequences shared between patients were less clear than in mice, possibly partly because of HLA diversity in the patient population. During tofacitinib treatment, many expanded lesional clones stuck around in both scalp and blood, and this persistence may partly explain why relapse happens after treatment is stopped.

The sequence links TRBV20-1 to TRBJ2-7, with an unclear D gene assignment. This clonotype originated in a human donor with alopecia areata. The sequencing here drew on CD4+ T cells sorted from blood, taken at approximately week 36, from a patient treated with tofacitinib. The bases read TGCAGTGGTGTCGCCATCTACGAGCAGTACTTC. This translates into CSGVAIYEQYF.